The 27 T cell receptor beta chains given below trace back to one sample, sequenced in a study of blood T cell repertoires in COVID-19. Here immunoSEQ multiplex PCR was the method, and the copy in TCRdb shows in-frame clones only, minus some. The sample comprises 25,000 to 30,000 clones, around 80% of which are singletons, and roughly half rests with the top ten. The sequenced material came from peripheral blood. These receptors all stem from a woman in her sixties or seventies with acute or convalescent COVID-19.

The DNA for the CDR3 is TGTGCCAGCAGCCGCCTGGCGGGAGGGAGCACAGATACGCAGTATTTT. Its protein is CASSRLAGGSTDTQYF. The chain recombines TRBV28 with TRBJ2-3, with 9 bases identical to TRBD2. Looked up from germline, CDR1 is MDHEN and CDR2 is SYDVKM. The V gene end was trimmed by 6 bases and the J gene end by 0 bases; junction bases not matched to a gene: 7. CDR3 length: 16 amino acids.

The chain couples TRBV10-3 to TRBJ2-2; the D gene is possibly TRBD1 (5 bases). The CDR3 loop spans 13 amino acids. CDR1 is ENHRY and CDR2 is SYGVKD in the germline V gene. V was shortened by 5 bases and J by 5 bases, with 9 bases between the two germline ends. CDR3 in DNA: TGTGCCATCAGTCCCGACAGAACCGGGGAGCTGTTTTTT. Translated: CAISPDRTGELFF.

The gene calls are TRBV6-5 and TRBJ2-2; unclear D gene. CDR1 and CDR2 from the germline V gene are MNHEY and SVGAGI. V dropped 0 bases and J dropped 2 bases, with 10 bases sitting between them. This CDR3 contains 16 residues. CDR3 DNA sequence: TGTGCCAGCAGTTACTCAGGAGACCATAACACCGGGGAGCTGTTTTTT. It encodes CASSYSGDHNTGELFF.

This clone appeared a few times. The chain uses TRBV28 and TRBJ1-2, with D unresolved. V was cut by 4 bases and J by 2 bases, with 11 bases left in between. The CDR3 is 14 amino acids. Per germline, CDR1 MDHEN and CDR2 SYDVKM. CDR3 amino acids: CASSSPGTNYGYTF. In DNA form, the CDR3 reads TGTGCCAGCAGTTCCCCGGGAACAAACTATGGCTACACCTTC.

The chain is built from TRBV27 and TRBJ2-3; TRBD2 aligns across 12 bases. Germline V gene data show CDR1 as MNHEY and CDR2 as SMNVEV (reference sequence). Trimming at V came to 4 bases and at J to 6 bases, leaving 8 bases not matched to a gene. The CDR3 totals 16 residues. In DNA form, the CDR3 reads TGTGCCAGCAGTTCTGGACTAGCGGGATCTTTCGATACGCAGTATTTT. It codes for CASSSGLAGSFDTQYF.

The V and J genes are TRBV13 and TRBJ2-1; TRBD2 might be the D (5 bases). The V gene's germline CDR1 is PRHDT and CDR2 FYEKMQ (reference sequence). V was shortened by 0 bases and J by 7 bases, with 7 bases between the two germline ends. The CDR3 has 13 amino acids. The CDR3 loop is CASSLGTTNEQFF. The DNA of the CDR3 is TGTGCCAGCAGCTTAGGGACTACGAATGAGCAGTTCTTC.

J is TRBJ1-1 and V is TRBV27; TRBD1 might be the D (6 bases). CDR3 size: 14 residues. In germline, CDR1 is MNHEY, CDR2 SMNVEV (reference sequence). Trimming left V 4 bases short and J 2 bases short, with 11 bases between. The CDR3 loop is CASSSGQFNTEAFF. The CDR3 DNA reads TGTGCCAGCAGTTCAGGACAGTTTAACACTGAAGCTTTCTTT.

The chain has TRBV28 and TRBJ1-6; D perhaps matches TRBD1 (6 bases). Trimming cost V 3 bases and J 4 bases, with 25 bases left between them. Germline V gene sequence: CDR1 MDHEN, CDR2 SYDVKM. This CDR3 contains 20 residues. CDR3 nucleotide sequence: TGTGCCAGCAGTTTGATATTACGTCGATCGGGGGGCCAGTATAATTCACCCCTCCACTTT. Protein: CASSLILRRSGGQYNSPLHF.

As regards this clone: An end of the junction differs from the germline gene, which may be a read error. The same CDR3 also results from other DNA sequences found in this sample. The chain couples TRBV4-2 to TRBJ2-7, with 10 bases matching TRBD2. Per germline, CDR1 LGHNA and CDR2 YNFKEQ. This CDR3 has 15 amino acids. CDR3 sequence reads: CASSHSSGGAYEQYF. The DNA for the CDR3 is TGTGCCAGCAGCCATTCCAGCGGGGGGGCCTATGAGCAGTACTTC.

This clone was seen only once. The CDR3 DNA sequence: TGTGCCAGCAGCTTGGAGGTAGCGGGAGGGGAGACCCAGTACTTC. It codes for CASSLEVAGGETQYF. The chain recombines TRBV5-8 with TRBJ2-5; 11 bases are shared with TRBD2. J was trimmed by 5 bases and V by 0 bases; bases with no gene match: 3. Germline V gene sequence: CDR1 SGHTS, CDR2 YDEGEE. The CDR3 contains 15 residues. The full variable domain, rest sourced from reference TRBV5-8 and TRBJ2-5, is EAGVTQSPTHLIKTRGQQATLRCSPISGHTSVYWYQQALGLGLQFLLWYDEGEERNRGNFPPRFSGRQFPNYSSELNVNALELEDSALYLCASSLEVAGGETQYFGPGTRLLVL.

The CDR3 DNA sequence: TGTGCCAGGAGTACCGACAGACCTAATGGGGCAGATACGCAGTATTTT. This gives the protein CARSTDRPNGADTQYF. The rearrangement links TRBV6-4 to TRBJ2-3; D may be TRBD1 (5 bases). The germline V gene encodes CDR1 MRHNA and CDR2 SNTAGT. The CDR3 is 16 residues long. Trimming stripped 9 bases from V and 4 bases from J, with 23 bases between.

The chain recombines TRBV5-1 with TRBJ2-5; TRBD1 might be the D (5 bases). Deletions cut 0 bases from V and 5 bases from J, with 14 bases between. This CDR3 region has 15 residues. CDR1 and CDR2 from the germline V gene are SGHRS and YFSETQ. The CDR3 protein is CASSLEGRRAETQYF. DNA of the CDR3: TGCGCCAGCAGCTTGGAGGGGCGTCGAGCTGAGACCCAGTACTTC.

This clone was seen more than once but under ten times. The CDR3 DNA follows: TGCGCCAGCGACCTTGAGGGTGGAGAGACCCAGTACTTC. Encoded protein: CASDLEGGETQYF. The rearrangement joins TRBV5-1 to TRBJ2-5, with a tentative D call TRBD2 (5 bases). In germline, CDR1 is SGHRS, CDR2 YFSETQ. The CDR3 consists of 13 residues. V lost 7 bases to trimming and J lost 4 bases, with 14 bases between them. Using reference TRBV5-1 and TRBJ2-5 for the parts outside the CDR3, the full variable domain is KAGVTQTPRYLIKTRGQQVTLSCSPISGHRSVSWYQQTPGQGLQFLFEYFSETQRNKGNFPGRFSGRQFSNSRSEMNVSTLELGDSALYLCASDLEGGETQYFGPGTRLLVL.

The DNA of the CDR3 is TGCAGTGCTAGTAGTAGGTGGGGCCAGCCCCAGCATTTT. As protein: CSASSRWGQPQHF. The rearrangement joins TRBV20-1 to TRBJ1-5; tentatively, D is TRBD1 (5 bases). Germline assignment: CDR1 DFQATT and CDR2 SNEGSKA (reference sequence). Trimming pared 3 bases from V and 7 bases from J, leaving 13 bases between. The CDR3 length is 13 residues.

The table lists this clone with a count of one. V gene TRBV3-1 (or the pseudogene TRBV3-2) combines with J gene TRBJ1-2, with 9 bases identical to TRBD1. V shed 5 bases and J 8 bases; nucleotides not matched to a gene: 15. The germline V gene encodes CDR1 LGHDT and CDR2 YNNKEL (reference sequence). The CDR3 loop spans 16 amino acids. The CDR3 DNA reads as TGTGCCAGCAGCTTCCGACAGGGGGAAGATATATGGGGCTACACCTTC. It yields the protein CASSFRQGEDIWGYTF.

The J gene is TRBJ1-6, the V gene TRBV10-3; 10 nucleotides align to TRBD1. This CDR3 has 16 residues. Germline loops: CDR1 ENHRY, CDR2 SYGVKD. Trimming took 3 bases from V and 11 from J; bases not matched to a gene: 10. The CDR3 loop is CAISDSRTGGKAPLHF. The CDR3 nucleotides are TGTGCCATCAGTGATAGTAGGACAGGGGGTAAGGCACCCCTCCACTTT.

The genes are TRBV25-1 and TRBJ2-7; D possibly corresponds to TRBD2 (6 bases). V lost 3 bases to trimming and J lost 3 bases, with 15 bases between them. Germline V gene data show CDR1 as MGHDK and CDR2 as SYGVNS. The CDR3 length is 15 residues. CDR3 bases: TGTGCCAGCAGTGATCAGGGCGCGGGGATCTACGAGCAGTACTTC. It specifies CASSDQGAGIYEQYF.

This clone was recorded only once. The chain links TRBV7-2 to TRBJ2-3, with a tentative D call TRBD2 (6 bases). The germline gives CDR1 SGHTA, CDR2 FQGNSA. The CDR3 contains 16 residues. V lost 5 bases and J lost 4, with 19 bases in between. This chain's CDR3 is CASSPVGLAHADTQYF. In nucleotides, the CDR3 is TGTGCCAGCAGCCCCGTCGGGCTAGCGCATGCAGATACGCAGTATTTT.

The CDR3 here is CASSPPMAGGVEQYF. The CDR3 nucleotides read TGTGCCAGCAGTCCCCCAATGGCAGGGGGCGTCGAGCAGTACTTC. J is TRBJ2-7 and V is TRBV28; 8 bases match TRBD1. CDR1 and CDR2 (germline): MDHEN, SYDVKM. The J segment lost 6 bases and the V segment lost 5 bases, leaving 12 bases of the junction unmatched. There are 15 residues in the CDR3.

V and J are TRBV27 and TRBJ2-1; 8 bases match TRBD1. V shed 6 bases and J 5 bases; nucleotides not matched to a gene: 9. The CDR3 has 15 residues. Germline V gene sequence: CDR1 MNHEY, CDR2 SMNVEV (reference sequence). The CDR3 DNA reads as TGTGCCAGCAGCCGGAACCGGGACAGGAACAATGAGCAGTTCTTC. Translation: CASSRNRDRNNEQFF.

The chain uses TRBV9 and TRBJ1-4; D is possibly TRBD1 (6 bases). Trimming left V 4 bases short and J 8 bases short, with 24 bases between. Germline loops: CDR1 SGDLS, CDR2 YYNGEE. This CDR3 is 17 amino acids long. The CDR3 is CASSSGRGGPREEKLFF. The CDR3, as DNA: TGTGCCAGCAGCAGCGGCCGCGGGGGCCCCCGGGAGGAAAAACTGTTTTTT. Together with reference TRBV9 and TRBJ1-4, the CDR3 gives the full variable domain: DSGVTQTPKHLITATGQRVTLRCSPRSGDLSVYWYQQSLDQGLQFLIQYYNGEERAKGNILERFSAQQFPDLHSELNLSSLELGDSALYFCASSSGRGGPREEKLFFGSGTQLSVL.

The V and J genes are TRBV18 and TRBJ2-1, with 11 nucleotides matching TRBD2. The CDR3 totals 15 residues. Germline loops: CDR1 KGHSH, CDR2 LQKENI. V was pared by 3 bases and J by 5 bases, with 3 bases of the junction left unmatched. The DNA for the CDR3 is TGTGCCAGCTCACCGACTAGCGGGAACAACAATGAGCAGTTCTTC. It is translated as CASSPTSGNNNEQFF.

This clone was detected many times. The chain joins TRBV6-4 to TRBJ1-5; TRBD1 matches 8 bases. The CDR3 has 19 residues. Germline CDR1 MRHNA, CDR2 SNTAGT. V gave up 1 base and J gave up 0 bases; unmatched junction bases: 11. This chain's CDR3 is CASSDCRGGQVYSNQPQHF. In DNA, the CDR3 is TGTGCCAGCAGTGACTGCCGTGGGGGACAGGTGTATAGCAATCAGCCCCAGCATTTT.

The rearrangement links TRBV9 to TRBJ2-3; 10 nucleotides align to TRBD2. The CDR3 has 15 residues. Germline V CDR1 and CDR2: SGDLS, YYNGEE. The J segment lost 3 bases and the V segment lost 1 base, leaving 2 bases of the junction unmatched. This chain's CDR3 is CASSVMTSGTDTQYF. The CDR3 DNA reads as TGTGCCAGCAGCGTAATGACTAGCGGGACAGATACGCAGTATTTT.

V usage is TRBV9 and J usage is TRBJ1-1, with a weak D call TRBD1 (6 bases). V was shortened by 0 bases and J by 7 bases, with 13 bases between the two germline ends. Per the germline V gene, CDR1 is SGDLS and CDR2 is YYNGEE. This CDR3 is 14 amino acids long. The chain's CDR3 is CASSVDSGVNEAFF. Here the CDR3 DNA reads TGTGCCAGCAGCGTAGATTCAGGGGTAAATGAAGCTTTCTTT.

CDR3 sequence: CASSQGNYEQYF. CDR3 in DNA: TGTGCCAGCAGCCAGGGAAATTACGAGCAGTACTTC. V usage is TRBV28 and J usage is TRBJ2-7; D perhaps matches TRBD1 (5 bases). Germline lookup yields CDR1 MDHEN and CDR2 SYDVKM. V was shortened by 6 bases and J by 4 bases, with 10 bases between the two germline ends. This CDR3 has 12 residues.

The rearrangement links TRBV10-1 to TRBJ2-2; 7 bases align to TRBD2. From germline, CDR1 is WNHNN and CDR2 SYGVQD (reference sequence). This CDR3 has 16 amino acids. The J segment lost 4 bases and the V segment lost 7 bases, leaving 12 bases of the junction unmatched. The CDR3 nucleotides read TGCGCCAGCACCCGGTGGGGAGGGACGGGCACCGGGGAGCTGTTTTTT. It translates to CASTRWGGTGTGELFF.